This TCR beta chain originates from a study of read filtering for tumor transcriptome and immune sequencing. This CDR3 is 13 amino acids long. CDR1 SQVTM and CDR2 ANQGSEA come from the germline V gene. Trimming took off 0 bases at V and 3 bases at J, with 8 bases between the two ends. This clonotype was counted many times. From roughly 400 ng of RNA, a library with molecular barcoded alpha/delta and beta/gamma adaptors was made. TCRdb used MiXCR to reprocess the reads, holding one entry per CDR3 protein. Here the sample spans approximately 93,000 distinct CDR3 sequences, 20% to 25% being singletons. The sequencing input was a population of CD138-negative cells sorted from bone marrow. This TCR came from a donor older than 35 with multiple myeloma. The V gene is TRBV29-1, the J gene TRBJ1-1, with no clear D. The CDR3 DNA is TGCAGCGTTGAAGATAGCTGGGACACTGAAGCTTTCTTT. Translating gives CSVEDSWDTEAFF. Full variable domain (rest looked up from reference TRBV29-1 and TRBJ1-1): SAVISQKPSRDICQRGTSLTIQCQVDSQVTMMFWYRQQPGQSLTLIATANQGSEATYESGFVIDKFPISRPNLTFSTLTVSNMSPEDSSIYLCSVEDSWDTEAFFGQGTRLTVV.